This TCR beta chain comes out of a study of cytomegalovirus exposure and HLA in healthy donors. Method: immunoSEQ multiplex PCR; TCRdb's copy keeps in-frame clones and lacks some. Of 110,000 or so clones in the sample, roughly nine tenths were seen once. The sequenced sample was PBMCs. The sequence was collected from a man between 18 and 29 years old in good health and CMV-seropositive.

CDR3 bases: TGTGCCAGCAGTTACTCGAACAGGCTGACTGAAGCTTTCTTT. It is translated as CASSYSNRLTEAFF. The rearrangement links TRBV6-5 to TRBJ1-1; weak D call: TRBD1 (5 bases). Trimming removed 0 bases from V and 5 bases from J, with 10 bases in between. Germline V gives CDR1 MNHEY, CDR2 SVGAGI. The CDR3 is 14 amino acids.